This T cell receptor (beta chain) stems from a study of brain T cells in children with intractable seizures (TCRdb year 2021). Context from the whole study: As a first screen for immune gene transcripts, resected brain tissue from 50 or so pediatric epilepsy surgery cases was run on a NanoString immunology panel. Of the approximately 12 selected surgery cases, pre-surgery blood was also sequenced for eight, so four had brain tissue only.

Notes on this clone: Its specific antigen is unknown. No quality values exist for individual bases; no much larger clone is one base distant.

The CDR3 goes from the cysteine to the phenylalanine over 14 residues. This entry keeps only the CDR3 DNA: 42 bases, framed from base 1. Sequences SEHNR (CDR1) and FQNEAQ (CDR2) are obtained from the germline V gene (reference sequence). V gives up 1 base and J gives up 4 bases, and the segment between their germline ends measures 10 bases. What the research found in general, with its limitations: Viral specificity was inferred solely from CDR3 sequence similarity, and the HCMV serostatus of the patients was not known. Because sequencing depth differed between pre- and post-surgery blood, the absence of clones from the pre-surgery sample may reflect undersampling.

The immunoSEQ assay was applied to genomic DNA to generate the TCR beta chain sequences. The study's own analysis went as follows. CDR3 sequences that did not begin with the conserved framework cysteine at position 104 were removed by hand. To get clonality, the normalized Shannon's Diversity Index was subtracted from one, giving values from 0 (maximal diversity) to 1 (oligoclonal). Chi-squared comparison-of-proportions tests were used to check whether the frequency of the same CDR3 differed between samples, for example brain versus blood. Public clonotypes were found by searching immuneACCESS, and the VDJdb browser was used to assess similarity to known antiviral clonotypes. As stored in TCRdb, this immuneACCESS dataset retains in-frame rearrangements with V and J assigned. A fraction of the clones does not appear; measured against another copy, unresolved V genes explain less than half of the discrepancy, and the remainder lacks a known reason. That table is the source of V, J and clone size, and D and trimming were worked out from the DNA. Within this sample are tens of thousands of clones, with 93% of them counted one time only. More than 1.5% of the sample lies in the top ten.

Read against the paper, the sample's time point label means: resected brain tissue, or blood drawn just prior to surgery. The surgery cases showing the highest brain T cell transcript signatures were chosen for TCR beta chain sequencing of brain tissue and, when available, of blood. Patients had been treated with at least one anti-epileptic drug before surgery. TCR-sequenced patients were children with drug-resistant epilepsy due to tuberous sclerosis complex, focal cortical dysplasia, Rasmussen encephalitis or hemimegalencephaly. The Monarch genomic DNA purification kit was used to extract bulk genomic DNA from unsorted brain tissue and from whole blood.

The chain employs TRBV7-9 and TRBJ1-2; the D segment could be TRBD1, given 5 matching bases. The clonotype comes from a boy under three years old with tuberous sclerosis and intractable seizures. Sequences were derived from peripheral blood, sampled at surgery. The CDR3: CASSLERGSYGYTF. The base sequence is TGTGCCAGCAGCTTAGAGCGGGGGTCCTATGGCTACACCTTC.